The entry below gives a single TCR beta chain sequence along with its context. Its antigen is not yet known. One base away there is no much larger clone; base qualities are not given. Via the germline V gene, CDR1 is SQVTM and CDR2 ANQGSEA. There are 14 amino acids in the CDR3, from cysteine to phenylalanine inclusive. Left in the record is the CDR3 DNA by itself, 42 bases read in frame from the first base. Germline trimming amounts to 4 bases on V and 5 bases on J, with 9 as the count of junction bases outside the gene matches. The entry originates in a study of cytomegalovirus exposure and HLA in healthy donors (dated by TCRdb to the late 2010s). Some background on the complete study: According to an earlier analysis of several hundred of the donors, some 180 million T cells yielded some 120 million unique TCR beta sequences and 276 Gb of sequence data. An early release covering 550 to 700 HLA-typed donors comprised 250 to 350 gigabases of sequencing data and some 79 million unique TCR sequences. The genetic ancestry cluster associated with self-reported Caucasian donors included about 81% of the 300 to 450 genotyped donors. The study aimed to test whether signatures of past pathogen exposure could be identified by cataloging public T cell receptors. The T cell repertoires of roughly 660 subjects were profiled by immunosequencing and related to cytomegalovirus serostatus. A separate validation cohort of roughly 130 different subjects was used in addition to the approximately 670-subject first cohort. To predict cytomegalovirus infection status, the study combined high-throughput TCR immunosequencing, statistical association of individual TCRs with disease status, and machine learning. To study patterns of TCR occurrence, a later analysis re-analyzed previously published TCR beta repertoires from 500 to 850 donors and added high-resolution HLA genotyping. The later analysis used no new phenotypic data to find candidate immune exposures, relying instead on TCR beta sequences and their occurrence across donors. An earlier analysis of fewer than 700 of the donors applied high-throughput TCR beta sequencing to assess whether each TCR beta V gene segment acted as functional or pseudogenic. Alongside the repertoire data, information on donor age, sex, ethnicity and CMV serostatus was compiled. In a later genetic analysis, genome-wide SNP genotypes for about three fifths of the roughly 670 donors were used, and that subset was treated as a discovery cohort. All discovery cohort repertoires had been generated on a single sequencing platform. HLA typing included class I and class II loci at four-digit resolution. Typing coverage differed by locus: A, B, C, DRB1 and DQB1 were typed in roughly 620-630 donors, DQA1 in about 500, DPA1 in approximately 610, and DPB1 in 450 to 490. Roughly 5 DR-DQ haplotypes were handled as single units for association and clustering, since linkage in the cohort was strong. Across roughly 420 genotyped donors of the cohort, an average of roughly 200,000 unique TCR beta nucleotide sequences per donor were sequenced, and 15% to 20% of those sequences were non-productive. General study outcomes and caveats: In a later analysis, TCR association rates were found to vary across HLA loci, with the most associated TCRs seen for DRB1 alleles and the fewest for HLA-C alleles. Linkage disequilibrium might explain the correlated functional status among segregating V segments, but an unknown experimental factor could not be ruled out. According to a later analysis, most CMV-associated TCR beta chains appeared to be HLA-restricted, and the HLA associations seemed to be driven largely by CMV exposure. The 87-base-pair reads could not distinguish some IMGT-functional V segments, including TRBV6-2 and TRBV6-3, so those segments were excluded. The earlier analysis of some 540 of the donors excluded 15 to 20 rarely observed V segments, including chromosome 9 orphons, because counts were too low. An earlier analysis of several hundred of the donors showed that most TCR beta V segments appeared in productive rearrangements either about 87% or about 30% of the time, which broadly matched IMGT annotations. Specific HLA alleles were associated with around 18,000 TCR beta sequences at a false discovery rate of 0.05 in a later analysis. A cluster of highly shared sequence variants was judged likely to be a technical artifact of the sequencing pipeline. In a later analysis, several top co-occurrence clusters were reported to appear linked to parvovirus B19, influenza, CMV and Epstein-Barr virus. A further reported finding was that TCR beta sequences accurately predicted the HLA-A and HLA-B alleles for most subjects in the first cohort. CMV serostatus was the only immune exposure information available for the cohort. Compared with equally common non-associated chains, HLA-associated TCR beta chains in a later analysis were more clonally expanded and had lower generation probabilities. A later genetic analysis reported fewer N-insertions in productive TCRs among donors in an Asian-associated ancestry cluster than the 666-donor mean. Roughly uniform sequencing depth across donors was assumed in presence/absence analyses, although this assumption may not hold. In this cohort, only TCR beta chains were sequenced, and detectable features were limited by the absence of alpha or paired-chain data. A later genetic analysis associated a missense DCLRE1C variant with V-gene and J-gene trimming of TCR beta chains, and an independent cohort replicated the association. Cytomegalovirus status was reported to be diagnosed by the classifier with high specificity and sensitivity in both the original and validation cohorts. Because HLA typing was missing for some donors at each locus, association tests included only the typed subset. The authors suggested that the approach could potentially be generalized to other disease states and immunological phenotypes. In the study, some 180 TCR beta chains were listed as associated with cytomegalovirus. When HLA alleles, especially DR and DQ, strongly co-occurred, attributing TCR associations to individual alleles was difficult. A few of the identified cytomegalovirus-associated TCR beta chains were confirmed in vitro to be specific for cytomegalovirus antigens. Most TCR sequences were seen in very few donors, while some public TCRs were found in many individuals.

In total, approximately 610 healthy bone marrow donors made up the cohort. All cohort members were sampled while nominally healthy, although unrecorded immune exposures were likely present. CMV serostatus was positive for approximately 300 and negative for about 50% of the roughly 700 cohort members, and was not recorded for this donor. Every donor gave a peripheral blood sample, and the peripheral blood mononuclear cells from that sample were used for TCR beta sequencing. The Qiagen DNeasy Blood Extraction Kit was used to extract genomic DNA from the blood cell samples. Receptor libraries were prepared by the immunoSEQ multiplex PCR assay. For the multiplex PCR, a mixture combining 60 forward primers for TCR Vbeta segments and 13 reverse primers for TCR Jbeta segments was used. A multiplex PCR assay on genomic DNA amplified the CDR3 region of rearranged TCR beta genes. The Illumina HiSeq System was used to sequence the amplified TCR beta libraries as 87-base-pair reads. On the authors' methods: A later analysis counted tens of millions of unique TCR beta chains across the 666 repertoires, and around 12 million of these chains were shared by at least two donors. A nearest-neighbor algorithm error-corrected the raw reads and collapsed the reads into unique sequences, merging closely related sequences to remove PCR and sequencing errors. V, D and J gene segments were assigned by aligning CDR3 sequences to IMGT reference sequences. Each retained sequence needed at least a six-nucleotide match to both a V gene segment and a J gene segment. A rearrangement counted as productive if the CDR3 had no stop codons and remained in frame with V and J, and every other rearrangement counted as non-productive. CDR3 was defined according to IMGT convention as the region running from the second conserved V-encoded cysteine to the conserved J-encoded phenylalanine. The earlier analysis of some 550 of the donors excluded any sequence lacking an unambiguous match to a single V gene segment. In an earlier analysis of several hundred of the donors, V segments were called functional above 56.7% productive rearrangements and were called segregating when the between-donor standard deviation exceeded 5%. A statistical classification framework was built to diagnose cytomegalovirus status from the catalog of TCR beta chain sequences. In a later analysis, V and J genes were assigned by comparing TCR nucleotide sequences against IMGT/GENE-DB human TR gene sequences. The TCRdist pipeline was used in a later analysis to assign CDR3 sequences and most-parsimonious VDJ recombination scenarios. A later analysis defined each TCR beta chain by its CDR3 amino acid sequence plus V-gene family, and excluded reads lacking a unique V-gene family. As a way to deal with suspected cross-contamination and a sequencing artifact, a later analysis dropped roughly 620 nucleotide sequences that were highly shared and had low generation probability. For each public chain, a later analysis derived a clonal expansion index from normalized ranks of inferred template counts within each repertoire. In a later analysis, generation probabilities were computed using a VDJ recombination model fitted to out-of-frame rearrangements, and the results were checked against IGoR. Hypergeometric tests were used in a later analysis to score TCR-TCR, TCR-HLA and TCR-CMV co-occurrence, with a repertoire-size bias correction applied to the TCR pairs. To estimate false discovery rates, a later analysis permuted the HLA or CMV assignments 20 times. In a later analysis, co-occurring TCRs were grouped using DBSCAN, with TCRdist sequence similarity added in when clustering inside HLA-allele-positive subsets. Co-occurrence clustering excluded repertoires with fewer than 30,000 or more than 120,000 public chains, plus five with anomalous nucleotide sharing. Here the immuneACCESS table is served through TCRdb, limited to in-frame sequences with V and J called. Missing clones are a known gap in these copies; in checked studies unresolved V genes cover under half, and the rest lacks a known reason. V and J calls and clone size are as listed in that table; D and trimming were resolved from the DNA. The sample yields 210,000 or so clones; approximately 81% were counted once. Around 1.2% of the sample is in the top ten clones.

The sequence derives from a human donor in good health. The V and J segments used are TRBV29-1 and TRBJ2-7, with 9 middle bases fitting TRBD2. Sequencing was performed on PBMCs. The CDR3 has the sequence CSVARTSEAHEQYF. DNA sequence: TGCAGCGTTGCAAGGACTAGCGAAGCTCACGAGCAGTACTTC.